These 25 T cell receptor beta chains share one sample of origin, sequenced in a study of type 1 and type 2 diabetes patients. Genomic DNA was the PCR template. The TCR beta CDR3 region was amplified using 30 forward and 13 reverse primers. In TCRdb, the multiplex PCR reads were re-called with MiXCR into one record per CDR3 protein. In the table there are about 290,000 distinct CDR3 sequences, roughly 44% of which are singletons. Sequencing was performed on peripheral blood mononuclear cells (PBMCs). The origin of the receptors is a man aged 18 to 29 with type 2 diabetes.

The rearrangement uses TRBV6-2 or TRBV6-3 and TRBJ1-5; D not resolved. V dropped 2 bases and J dropped 5 bases, with 13 bases sitting between them. CDR3 length equals 15 residues. Germline lookup yields CDR1 MNHEY and CDR2 SVGEGT. CDR3 amino acids: CASSYGFSRDQPQHF. The CDR3 DNA is TGTGCCAGCAGTTACGGCTTCTCCCGGGATCAGCCCCAGCATTTT.

The V call is TRBV30, the J call TRBJ1-3; D may be TRBD1 (5 bases). V was trimmed by 5 bases and J by 6 bases, leaving 8 bases between them. Germline-derived CDR1 and CDR2 are GTSNPN and SVGIG (reference sequence). This CDR3 has 11 residues. The CDR3 DNA reads as TGTGCCTGGGGGGACGTAAACACCATATATTTT. Its protein product is CAWGDVNTIYF. Drawing the rest from reference TRBV30 and TRBJ1-3, the complete variable domain is SQTIHQWPATLVQPVGSPLSLECTVEGTSNPNLYWYRQAAGRGLQLLFYSVGIGQISSEVPQNLSASRPQDRQFILSSKKLLLSDSGFYLCAWGDVNTIYFGEGSWLTVV.

The chain uses TRBV19 and TRBJ2-3; 7 positions match TRBD1. J gave up 0 bases and V 5 bases, and 8 bases lay outside the gene matches. This CDR3 region has 16 residues. Looked up from germline, CDR1 is LNHDA and CDR2 is SQIVND (reference sequence). The CDR3 loop is CASSRYGQESTDTQYF. The DNA of the CDR3 is TGTGCCAGTAGTCGTTATGGACAGGAGAGCACAGATACGCAGTATTTT.

In this sample, this clonotype turned up a few times. The V call is TRBV4-1, the J call TRBJ2-5, with TRBD2 as a possible D gene (6 bases). The V gene lost 3 bases and the J gene lost 5 bases, with 10 bases spanning the gap. This CDR3 contains 13 residues. Germline CDR1 MGHRA, CDR2 YSYEKL. The CDR3 nucleotides are TGCGCCAGCAGCCAGACTAGTGTTGAGACCCAGTACTTC. This encodes CASSQTSVETQYF.

The J gene is TRBJ1-6, the V gene TRBV28, with no clear D. The CDR3 runs to 13 residues. The V gene lost 5 bases and the J gene lost 14 bases, with 16 bases spanning the gap. Germline CDR1 reads MDHEN; CDR2 reads SYDVKM. This chain's CDR3 is CASSTRPPLTLHF. CDR3 nucleotides: TGTGCCAGCAGTACCAGACCGCCCCTCACCCTCCACTTT.

This clonotype turned up a few times. The chain uses TRBV30 and TRBJ1-3; possible D gene TRBD1, 6 bases. Trimming removed 8 bases at V and 4 bases at J, with 12 bases between. Germline assignment: CDR1 GTSNPN and CDR2 SVGIG (reference sequence). This CDR3 region has 12 residues. CDR3 region: CAGTGTGNTIYF. CDR3 coding DNA: TGTGCCGGTACAGGGACAGGAAACACCATATATTTT. The whole variable domain, remainder taken from reference TRBV30 and TRBJ1-3, is SQTIHQWPATLVQPVGSPLSLECTVEGTSNPNLYWYRQAAGRGLQLLFYSVGIGQISSEVPQNLSASRPQDRQFILSSKKLLLSDSGFYLCAGTGTGNTIYFGEGSWLTVV.

This clonotype was observed a few times. The gene calls are TRBV25-1 and TRBJ2-1; 10 nucleotides match TRBD2. This CDR3 is built from 15 residues. The germline V gene encodes CDR1 MGHDK and CDR2 SYGVNS. V was clipped by 10 bases and J by 0 bases; unmatched bases: 6. CDR3 in DNA: TGTGCCACCGAACTAGCGGGGAGCTCCTACAATGAGCAGTTCTTC. This codes for CATELAGSSYNEQFF.

The chain links TRBV25-1 to TRBJ2-5, with a weak D call TRBD1 (6 bases). V lost 3 bases to trimming and J lost 4 bases, with 18 bases between them. The CDR3 has 16 residues. The germline V gene has CDR1 MGHDK and CDR2 SYGVNS. The CDR3 loop reads CASSDSDRQGRETQYF. The DNA for the CDR3 is TGTGCCAGCAGTGACTCCGACAGGCAGGGTCGAGAGACCCAGTACTTC.

A note on this clonotype: Germline is not matched at one junction end, which may reflect a read error. This chain uses TRBV7-9 with TRBJ2-1; D is uncertain. From germline, CDR1 is SEHNR and CDR2 FQNEAQ (reference sequence). This CDR3 has 15 residues. CDR3 in DNA: TGTGCCAACAGTGCCACAACCCGGGTCTACAATGAACAGTTCTTC. Its translation: CANSATTRVYNEQFF.

In this sample, this clonotype turned up a few times. This sequence joins TRBV7-2 and TRBJ2-6; D call uncertain. The germline gives CDR1 SGHTA, CDR2 FQGNSA. Trimming cost V 1 base and J 2 bases, with 6 bases left between them. The CDR3 runs 15 residues. The CDR3 coding sequence is TGTGCCAGCAGCTTAGGCGGCGCTGGGGCCAACGTCCTGACTTTC. This encodes CASSLGGAGANVLTF.

This chain's CDR3 is CASSLSNPNSGNTIYF. CDR3 sequence (DNA): TGTGCCAGCAGCTTAAGCAACCCCAACTCTGGAAACACCATATATTTT. V usage is TRBV7-3 and J usage is TRBJ1-3; D is undetermined. Germline V gene lookup returns CDR1 SGHTA and CDR2 FQGTGA. V lost 1 base, J lost 0 bases, and 10 bases lay in between. The CDR3 runs 16 residues.

This clonotype was observed many times. The chain is built from TRBV2 and TRBJ2-3; 7 bases map to TRBD2. The V segment lost 6 bases and the J segment 2 bases; nucleotides outside the gene matches: 8. Germline lookup yields CDR1 SNHLY and CDR2 FYNNEI. The CDR3 runs 15 residues. CDR3 bases: TGTGCCAGCAGGATCACTAGCGCAATCACAGATACGCAGTATTTT. Protein: CASRITSAITDTQYF.

This clonotype has a handful of counts. This chain's CDR3 is CASRATSREAFF. The CDR3 DNA is TGCGCCAGCAGAGCCACCAGCCGTGAAGCTTTCTTT. The J gene is TRBJ1-1, the V gene TRBV5-1, with D hard to call. Germline assignment: CDR1 SGHRS and CDR2 YFSETQ. This CDR3 has 12 residues. Trimming shortened V by 5 bases and J by 7 bases, and 12 bases separated the two germline ends.

This sequence joins TRBV20-1 and TRBJ1-2; D gene ambiguous. This CDR3 spans 12 amino acids. V was shortened by 6 bases and J by 3 bases, with 11 bases between the two germline ends. The germline V gene encodes CDR1 DFQATT and CDR2 SNEGSKA (reference sequence). This CDR3 is CSARTEDYGYTF. DNA of the CDR3: TGCAGTGCCAGGACTGAAGACTATGGCTACACCTTC.

This clonotype was counted between two and nine times. The CDR3 coding sequence is TGTGCCAGCACCGCAGAGGGGATAAGCACAGATACGCAGTATTTT. This codes for CASTAEGISTDTQYF. This sequence joins TRBV2 and TRBJ2-3; the D gene could be TRBD1 or TRBD2 (5 bases each). V lost 7 bases, J lost 0 bases, and 14 bases lay in between. This CDR3 spans 15 amino acids. Per germline, CDR1 SNHLY and CDR2 FYNNEI. The entire variable domain, with the rest obtained from reference TRBV2 and TRBJ2-3, is as follows: EPEVTQTPSHQVTQMGQEVILRCVPISNHLYFYWYRQILGQKVEFLVSFYNNEISEKSEIFDDQFSVERPDGSNFTLKIRSTKLEDSAMYFCASTAEGISTDTQYFGPGTRLTVL.

This clonotype was seen a handful of times. The gene calls are TRBV20-1 and TRBJ2-7, with 9 bases that match TRBD1. The V segment lost 5 bases and the J segment 4 bases; nucleotides outside the gene matches: 21. Germline V gene sequence: CDR1 DFQATT, CDR2 SNEGSKA (reference sequence). The CDR3 totals 18 residues. The CDR3 reads CSALPRNGTGTQRYEQYF. The CDR3 DNA follows: TGCAGTGCTTTACCGAGAAACGGGACAGGGACCCAAAGGTACGAGCAGTACTTC.

V is TRBV2 and J is TRBJ1-6; D possibly corresponds to TRBD1 (5 bases). CDR3 length: 15 residues. Looked up from germline, CDR1 is SNHLY and CDR2 is FYNNEI. The V end was cut by 5 bases, the J end by 9 bases, with 17 bases between. CDR3 sequence (DNA): TGTGCCAGCAGTTTAGACAGCCAAGTCAGTTCACCCCTCCACTTT. Its translation is CASSLDSQVSSPLHF.

In this sample, this clonotype turned up a few times. This chain joins TRBV14 and TRBJ2-5; 7 bases fit TRBD2. With V trimmed by 4 bases and J by 0 bases, 8 bases remained unmatched. Germline V gene lookup returns CDR1 SGHDN and CDR2 FVKESK. The CDR3 length is 16 residues. The CDR3 spells CASSPWRSGNQETQYF. The CDR3 bases are TGTGCCAGCAGCCCTTGGAGGAGCGGGAACCAAGAGACCCAGTACTTC. Drawing the rest from reference TRBV14 and TRBJ2-5, the complete variable domain is EAGVTQFPSHSVIEKGQTVTLRCDPISGHDNLYWYRRVMGKEIKFLLHFVKESKQDESGMPNNRFLAERTGGTYSTLKVQPAELEDSGVYFCASSPWRSGNQETQYFGPGTRLLVL.

This chain's CDR3 is CASSIDPVEAKNIQYF. The CDR3 DNA reads TGTGCCAGTAGTATAGACCCTGTAGAAGCAAAAAACATTCAGTACTTC. The genes are TRBV19 and TRBJ2-4; D gene unclear. Per the germline V gene, CDR1 is LNHDA and CDR2 is SQIVND (reference sequence). This CDR3 is 16 amino acids long. The ends were cut back, 0 bases at V and 4 bases at J, with 13 bases in the middle. Full variable domain (outside the CDR3, taken from reference TRBV19 and TRBJ2-4): DGGITQSPKYLFRKEGQNVTLSCEQNLNHDAMYWYRQDPGQGLRLIYYSQIVNDFQKGDIAEGYSVSREKKESFPLTVTSAQKNPTAFYLCASSIDPVEAKNIQYFGAGTRLSVL.

The V call is TRBV19, the J call TRBJ2-7; D unresolved. V dropped 2 bases and J dropped 7 bases, with 15 bases sitting between them. The CDR3 sequence is 14 residues long. Germline V gives CDR1 LNHDA, CDR2 SQIVND (reference sequence). CDR3 loop: CASSITPLRDEQYF. The CDR3 DNA reads TGTGCCAGTAGTATAACCCCCTTGCGTGATGAGCAGTACTTC.

The chain recombines TRBV9 with TRBJ2-3; a possible D gene is TRBD1 (5 bases). Germline CDR1 is SGDLS and CDR2 is YYNGEE. V shed 4 bases and J shed 1 base, with 10 bases lying between them. The CDR3 runs to 14 residues. The CDR3 protein is CASSPQTGTDTQYF. The CDR3 DNA reads as TGTGCCAGCAGCCCTCAGACAGGCACAGATACGCAGTATTTT.

This chain links TRBV20-1 with TRBJ2-1; weak D call: TRBD1 (6 bases). This CDR3 has 14 residues. CDR1 is DFQATT and CDR2 is SNEGSKA in the germline V gene (reference sequence). With 4 bases removed from V and 3 bases from J, the gap between germline ends came to 13 bases. CDR3 residues: CSAIGTNDYNEQFF. The DNA for the CDR3 is TGCAGTGCTATCGGGACAAATGACTACAATGAGCAGTTCTTC.

This clonotype was found a few times. The chain uses TRBV24-1 and TRBJ2-1; D unresolved. The V gene lost 9 bases and the J gene lost 7 bases, with 15 bases spanning the gap. This CDR3 region has 13 residues. The germline gives CDR1 KGHDR, CDR2 SFDVKD. CDR3 amino acids: CATAAPLKNEQFF. The CDR3 nucleotides are TGTGCCACCGCCGCGCCACTCAAGAATGAGCAGTTCTTC.

V usage is TRBV12-3 or TRBV12-4 and J usage is TRBJ2-7, with 8 bases fitting TRBD2. V lost 0 bases, J lost 2 bases, and 6 bases stayed unmatched. The CDR3 contains 16 residues. In DNA form, the CDR3 reads TGTGCCAGCAGTTTAGCGGTAGCGGGGACACCCTACGAGCAGTACTTC. This sequence encodes CASSLAVAGTPYEQYF.

About this clonotype itself: Possible read error: a much larger clone is one base away. The chain is built from TRBV10-3 and TRBJ2-5; 7 nucleotides align to TRBD1. The CDR3 length is 13 residues. The germline gives CDR1 ENHRY, CDR2 SYGVKD. The V and J ends lost 5 bases and 3 bases, in that order; junction bases with no gene match: 3. This CDR3 is CAISPGTEETQYF. The DNA of the CDR3 is TGTGCCATCAGTCCCGGGACAGAAGAGACCCAGTACTTC.